This T cell receptor (beta chain) was recorded in a study of T cells in Graves' hyperthyroidism and ophthalmopathy. Using RNA transcripts as the source, TCR beta CDR3 regions were amplified. Primed by the HTBI set, a first-round RT-PCR was run on the TCR CDR3. TCRdb passed the multiplex PCR reads through MiXCR, listing each CDR3 protein once. Of about 640,000 distinct CDR3 sequences listed, around 21% are singletons. Patients were excluded for uncontrolled infection, other autoimmune disease, pregnancy or lactation. V lost 5 bases to trimming and J lost 9 bases; unmatched junction nucleotides: 3. Germline values: CDR1 DFQATT, CDR2 SNEGSKA (reference sequence). The CDR3 is 13 amino acids.

This receptor was obtained from a man younger than 45 with Graves' ophthalmopathy. Sequenced input: blood. V is TRBV20-1 and J is TRBJ2-4; 14 bases agree with TRBD2. In nucleotides, the CDR3 is TGCAGTGCTGCCGGGACTAGCGGGAGCATTCAGTACTTC. Protein sequence: CSAAGTSGSIQYF.